This is a list of T cell receptor beta chains from one sample in a study of T cells in Graves' hyperthyroidism and ophthalmopathy. TCRdb re-derived calls from the multiplex PCR reads in MiXCR, one entry per CDR3 protein. The data show about 700,000 distinct CDR3 sequences, 14% seen once. Material for sequencing was blood. Source of these receptors: a woman aged 18-35 years with Graves' hyperthyroidism. Each CDR3 is given with its conserved first and last residue.

v_gene	j_gene	CDR3aa
TRBV19	TRBJ2-7	CASSIQAGDEQYF
TRBV11-3	TRBJ2-5	CASSPWGGETQYF
TRBV4-2	TRBJ2-1	CASSQDESGSFDEQFF
TRBV2	TRBJ2-3	CASSVRGTSTDTQYF
TRBV19	TRBJ2-7	CASRATGVIYEQYF
TRBV19	TRBJ2-1	CASSPPLTSYNEQFF
TRBV30	TRBJ1-2	CALRSTPNYGYTF
TRBV20-1	TRBJ2-7	CSARMTASYEQYF
TRBV5-1	TRBJ1-1	CASSLDGLMNTEAFF
TRBV2	TRBJ2-7	CASTPWTDEQYF
TRBV6-7	TRBJ2-1	CASSYPSRDRGGFWYNEQFF
TRBV28	TRBJ2-1	CASRSIAGTTGNEQFF
TRBV3-1	TRBJ2-2	CASSQGPGTSGRFGTGELFF
TRBV28	TRBJ1-5	CASSEFLQVNQAQHF
TRBV6-2/TRBV6-3	TRBJ1-5	CASRPGVSNQPQHF
TRBV5-6	TRBJ1-1	CASSFEGVVWNTEAFF
TRBV19	TRBJ2-7	CASSNPIGLATYEQYF
TRBV19	TRBJ1-3	CASKGQYGNTIYF
TRBV18	TRBJ1-5	CASSPTGSSNQPQHF
TRBV6-1	TRBJ2-7	CASSKFATSGGSEQYF
TRBV7-2	TRBJ2-1	CASSLALTSSGNQNEQFF
TRBV12-3/TRBV12-4	TRBJ1-1	CASSLETGRTEAFF
TRBV6-2/TRBV6-3	TRBJ2-1	CASSYVRVTYNEQFF
TRBV7-9	TRBJ2-5	CASSQLFRGETQYF
TRBV11-3	TRBJ2-7	CASSLDRVGTYEQYF
TRBV28	TRBJ2-7	CASSLTSVTYEQYF
TRBV2	TRBJ2-7	CASIEVGGRYEQYF
TRBV29-1	TRBJ2-1	CSVEAPGQVNEQFF
TRBV4-3	TRBJ2-1	CASSPWVDSGSRNEQFF
TRBV6-1	TRBJ2-5	CASSQTGTSALQETQYF
TRBV7-2	TRBJ2-1	CASSSAGVSYNEQFF
TRBV7-9	TRBJ1-2	CASSPPLYGYTF
TRBV10-2	TRBJ2-5	CASSERGAGTGKETQYF
TRBV27	TRBJ2-2	CASSFLLAGIPGELFF
TRBV2	TRBJ2-7	CASNGVGNYEQYF
TRBV28	TRBJ2-3	CASSPIEELEGREDTQYF
TRBV12-3/TRBV12-4	TRBJ2-2	CASRTSGNTGELFF
TRBV10-3	TRBJ2-5	CAISEEGLRETQYF
TRBV19	TRBJ2-1	CASSNPPGQGFSNEQFF
TRBV29-1	TRBJ2-7	CSVGTGIDYEQYF
TRBV30	TRBJ1-1	CAWSVLSGGLAFF
TRBV5-1	TRBJ2-7	CASRSFLEGEQYF
TRBV19	TRBJ1-1	CASSMFGRTNTEAFF
TRBV3-1	TRBJ2-7	CASSQDYFSYEQYF